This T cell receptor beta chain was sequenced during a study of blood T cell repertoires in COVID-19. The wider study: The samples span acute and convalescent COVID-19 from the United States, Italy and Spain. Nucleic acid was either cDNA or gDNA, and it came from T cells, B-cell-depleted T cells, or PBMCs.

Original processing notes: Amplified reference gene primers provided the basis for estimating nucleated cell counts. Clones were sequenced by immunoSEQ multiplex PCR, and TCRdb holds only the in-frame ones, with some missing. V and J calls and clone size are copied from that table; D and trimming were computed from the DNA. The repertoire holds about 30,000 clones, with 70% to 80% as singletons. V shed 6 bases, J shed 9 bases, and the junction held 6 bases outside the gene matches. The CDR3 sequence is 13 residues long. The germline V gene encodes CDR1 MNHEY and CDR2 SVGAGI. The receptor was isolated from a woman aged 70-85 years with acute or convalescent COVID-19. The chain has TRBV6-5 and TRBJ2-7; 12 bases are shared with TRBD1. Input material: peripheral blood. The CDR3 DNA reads TGTGCCAGCAGGGGACAGGGGGCCCTCGCGCAGTACTTC. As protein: CASRGQGALAQYF.